This T cell receptor beta chain appears in the sequencing data of a study of OX40 agonist ivuxolimab in advanced cancers. The wider study: From roughly 20 to 85 years was the age range, with a mean of about 54 years, and 65% to 90% were male. Study observations and caveats: Clonal expansion was seen in CD4+ and CD8+ blood T cells by week 6 at 0.1 to 3.0 mg/kg. In the expanded peripheral T cells, antigen specificity was never determined. Low normalized T-cell clonal expansion was also seen in some nonresponders.

Clones were read by immunoSEQ multiplex PCR, and TCRdb kept only the in-frame ones, dropping some. This sample has tens of thousands of clones, with approximately 91% found just once. Concerning this clone itself: Antigen specificity is unknown.

The clonotype comes from an adult with an advanced solid tumor such as melanoma, head and neck, liver or kidney cancer. The specimen comprised CD4+ or CD8+ T cells sorted from blood, sampled in a trial of the OX40 agonist ivuxolimab.

The CDR3 nucleotides are TGTGCCATCACCAAAAGCGGGAGTGTTGAGCAGTTCTTC. This gives the protein CAITKSGSVEQFF. The rearrangement joins TRBV10-3 to TRBJ2-1; 8 bases line up with TRBD2. Per germline, CDR1 ENHRY and CDR2 SYGVKD. There are 13 residues in the CDR3. Trimming at V came to 7 bases and at J to 9 bases, leaving 8 bases not matched to a gene.